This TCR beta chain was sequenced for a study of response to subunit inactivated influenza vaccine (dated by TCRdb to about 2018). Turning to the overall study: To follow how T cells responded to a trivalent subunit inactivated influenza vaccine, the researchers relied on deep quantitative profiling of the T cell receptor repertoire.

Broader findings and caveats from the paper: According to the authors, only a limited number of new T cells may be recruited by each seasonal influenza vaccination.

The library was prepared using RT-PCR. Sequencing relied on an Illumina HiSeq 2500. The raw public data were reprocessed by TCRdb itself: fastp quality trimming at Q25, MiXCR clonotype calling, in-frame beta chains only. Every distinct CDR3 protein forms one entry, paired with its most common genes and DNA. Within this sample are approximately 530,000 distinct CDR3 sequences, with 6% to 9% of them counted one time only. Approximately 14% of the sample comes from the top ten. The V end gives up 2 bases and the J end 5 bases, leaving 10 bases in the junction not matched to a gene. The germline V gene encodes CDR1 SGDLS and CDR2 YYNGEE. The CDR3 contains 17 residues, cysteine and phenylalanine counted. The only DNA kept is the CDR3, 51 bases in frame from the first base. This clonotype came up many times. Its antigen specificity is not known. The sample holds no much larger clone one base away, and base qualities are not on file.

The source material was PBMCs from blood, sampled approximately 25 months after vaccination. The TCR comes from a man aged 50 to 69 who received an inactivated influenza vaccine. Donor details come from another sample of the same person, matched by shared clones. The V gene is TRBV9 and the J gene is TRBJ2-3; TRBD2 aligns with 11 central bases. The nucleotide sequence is TGTGCCAGCAGCGTTTCAAAACTAGCGGGAGAACTAGATACGCAGTATTTT. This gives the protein CASSVSKLAGELDTQYF.